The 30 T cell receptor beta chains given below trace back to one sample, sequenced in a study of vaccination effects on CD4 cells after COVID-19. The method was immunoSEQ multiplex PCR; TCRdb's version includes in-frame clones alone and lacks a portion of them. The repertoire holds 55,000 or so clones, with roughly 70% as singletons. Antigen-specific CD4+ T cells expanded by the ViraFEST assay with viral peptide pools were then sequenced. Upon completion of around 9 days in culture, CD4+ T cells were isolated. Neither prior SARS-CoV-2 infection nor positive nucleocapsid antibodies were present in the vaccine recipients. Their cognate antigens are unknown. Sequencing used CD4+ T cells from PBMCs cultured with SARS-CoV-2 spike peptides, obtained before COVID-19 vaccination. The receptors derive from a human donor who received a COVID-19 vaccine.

The CDR3 DNA reads TGTGCCAGTAGTTCCCCGGGGAGGGCCAAGCCCCAGCATTTT. Translation: CASSSPGRAKPQHF. V and J are TRBV19 and TRBJ1-5; D is undetermined. The CDR3 totals 14 residues. V lost 5 bases and J 8 bases, leaving 16 bases between the germline ends. Germline V gene data show CDR1 as LNHDA and CDR2 as SQIVND (reference sequence).

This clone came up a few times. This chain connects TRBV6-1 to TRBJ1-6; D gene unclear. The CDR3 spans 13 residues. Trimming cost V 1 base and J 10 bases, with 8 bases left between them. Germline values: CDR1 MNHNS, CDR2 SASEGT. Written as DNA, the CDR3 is TGTGCCAGCAGTGAAGAGGTGGACTCACCCCTCCACTTT. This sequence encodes CASSEEVDSPLHF.

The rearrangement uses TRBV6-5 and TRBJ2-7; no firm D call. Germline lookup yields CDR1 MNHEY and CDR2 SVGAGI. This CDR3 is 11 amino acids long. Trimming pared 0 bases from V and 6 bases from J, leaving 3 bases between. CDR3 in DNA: TGTGCCAGCAGTTACTCAACCGAGCAGTACTTC. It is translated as CASSYSTEQYF.

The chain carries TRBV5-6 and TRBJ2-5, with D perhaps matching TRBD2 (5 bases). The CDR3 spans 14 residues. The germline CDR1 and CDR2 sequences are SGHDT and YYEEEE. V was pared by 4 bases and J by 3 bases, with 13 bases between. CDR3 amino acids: CASSPTLGKETQYF. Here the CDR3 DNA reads TGTGCCAGCAGCCCGACACTAGGGAAAGAGACCCAGTACTTC.

The CDR3 DNA reads as TGCAGCGTTGTACCACTAGAACGAACGAACACCGGGGAGCTGTTTTTT. Its translation: CSVVPLERTNTGELFF. This chain links TRBV29-1 with TRBJ2-2, with D possibly TRBD2 on 5 matching bases. V gave up 4 bases and J gave up 0 bases, with 15 bases separating them. Per germline, CDR1 SQVTM and CDR2 ANQGSEA. The CDR3 consists of 16 residues.

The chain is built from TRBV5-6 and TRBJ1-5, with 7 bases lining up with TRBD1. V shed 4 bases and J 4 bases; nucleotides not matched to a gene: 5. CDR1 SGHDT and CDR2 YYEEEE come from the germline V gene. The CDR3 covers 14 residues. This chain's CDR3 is CASSLGQLNQPQHF. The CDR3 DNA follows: TGTGCCAGCAGCCTGGGACAGCTTAATCAGCCCCAGCATTTT.

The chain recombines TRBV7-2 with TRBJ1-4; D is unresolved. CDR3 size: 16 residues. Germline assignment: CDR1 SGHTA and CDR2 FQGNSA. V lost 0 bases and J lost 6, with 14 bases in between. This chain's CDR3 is CASSLAGGRAHEKLFF. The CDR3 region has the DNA TGTGCCAGCAGCTTAGCGGGAGGTCGGGCGCATGAAAAACTGTTTTTT.

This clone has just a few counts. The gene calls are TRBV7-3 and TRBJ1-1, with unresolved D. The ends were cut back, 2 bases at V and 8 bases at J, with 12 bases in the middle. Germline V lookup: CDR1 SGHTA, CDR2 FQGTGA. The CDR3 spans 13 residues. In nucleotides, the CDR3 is TGTGCCAGCAGCTTAGGGCCTTCGGGGGAAGCTTTCTTT. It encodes CASSLGPSGEAFF.

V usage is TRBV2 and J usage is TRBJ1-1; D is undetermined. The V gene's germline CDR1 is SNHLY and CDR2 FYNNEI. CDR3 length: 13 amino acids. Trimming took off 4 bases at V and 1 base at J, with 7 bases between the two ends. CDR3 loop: CASSVGQNTEAFF. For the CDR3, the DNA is TGTGCCAGCAGTGTAGGGCAGAACACTGAAGCTTTCTTT.

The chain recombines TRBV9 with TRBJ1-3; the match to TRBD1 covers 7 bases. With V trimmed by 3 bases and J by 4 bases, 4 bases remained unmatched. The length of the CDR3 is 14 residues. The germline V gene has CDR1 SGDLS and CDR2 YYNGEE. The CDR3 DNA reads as TGTGCCAGCAGCGCGGGGACAGACGGAAACACCATATATTTT. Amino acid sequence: CASSAGTDGNTIYF.

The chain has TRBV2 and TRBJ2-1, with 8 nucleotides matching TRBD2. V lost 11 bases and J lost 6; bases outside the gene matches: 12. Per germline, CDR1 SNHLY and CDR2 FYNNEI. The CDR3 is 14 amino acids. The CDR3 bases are TGTGCCCTCCGCCTGGGGACTAGTAGCAATGAGCAGTTCTTC. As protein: CALRLGTSSNEQFF.

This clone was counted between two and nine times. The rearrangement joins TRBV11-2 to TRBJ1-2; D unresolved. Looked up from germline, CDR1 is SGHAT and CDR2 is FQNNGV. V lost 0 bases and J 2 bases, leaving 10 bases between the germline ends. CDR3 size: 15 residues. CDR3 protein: CASSLDPAANYGYTF. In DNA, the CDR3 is TGTGCCAGCAGCTTAGATCCTGCGGCGAACTATGGCTACACCTTC.

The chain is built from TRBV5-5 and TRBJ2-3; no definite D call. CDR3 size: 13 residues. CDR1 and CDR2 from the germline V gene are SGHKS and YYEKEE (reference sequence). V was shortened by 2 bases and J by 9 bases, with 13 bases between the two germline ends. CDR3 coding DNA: TGTGCCAGCAGCTTACCACTCAGCCTAACGCAGTATTTT. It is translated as CASSLPLSLTQYF.

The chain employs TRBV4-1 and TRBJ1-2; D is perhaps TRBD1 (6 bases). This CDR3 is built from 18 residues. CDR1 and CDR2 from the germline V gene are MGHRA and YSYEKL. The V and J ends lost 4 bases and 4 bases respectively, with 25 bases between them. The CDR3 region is CASSRRDNRLSQPYGYTF. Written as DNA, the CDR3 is TGCGCCAGCAGCCGCCGGGACAATCGGCTCTCCCAACCCTATGGCTACACCTTC.

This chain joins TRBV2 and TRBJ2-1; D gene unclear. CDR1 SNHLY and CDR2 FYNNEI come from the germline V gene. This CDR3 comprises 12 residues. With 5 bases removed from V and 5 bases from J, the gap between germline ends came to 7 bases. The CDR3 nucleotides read TGTGCCAGCAGTAGCCTAAACAATGAGCAGTTCTTC. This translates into CASSSLNNEQFF.

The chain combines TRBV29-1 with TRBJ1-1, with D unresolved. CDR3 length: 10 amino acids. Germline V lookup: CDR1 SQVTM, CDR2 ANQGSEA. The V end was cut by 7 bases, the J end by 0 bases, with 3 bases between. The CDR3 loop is CSGLNTEAFF. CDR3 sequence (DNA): TGCAGCGGCTTGAACACTGAAGCTTTCTTT.

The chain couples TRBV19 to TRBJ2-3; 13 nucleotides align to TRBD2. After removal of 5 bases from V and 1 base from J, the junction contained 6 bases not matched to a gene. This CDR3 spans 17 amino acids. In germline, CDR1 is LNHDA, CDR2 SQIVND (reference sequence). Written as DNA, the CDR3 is TGTGCCAGTAGTTTGGGACTAGCGGGATCTGGCACAGATACGCAGTATTTT. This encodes CASSLGLAGSGTDTQYF. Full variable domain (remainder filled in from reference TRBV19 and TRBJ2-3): DGGITQSPKYLFRKEGQNVTLSCEQNLNHDAMYWYRQDPGQGLRLIYYSQIVNDFQKGDIAEGYSVSREKKESFPLTVTSAQKNPTAFYLCASSLGLAGSGTDTQYFGPGTRLTVL.

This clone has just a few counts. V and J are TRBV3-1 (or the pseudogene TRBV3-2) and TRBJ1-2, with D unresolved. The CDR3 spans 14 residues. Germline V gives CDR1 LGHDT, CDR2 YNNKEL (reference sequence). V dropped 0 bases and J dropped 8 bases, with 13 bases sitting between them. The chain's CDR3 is CASSQELRSYGYTF. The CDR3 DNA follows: TGTGCCAGCAGCCAAGAATTACGGAGTTACGGCTACACCTTC.

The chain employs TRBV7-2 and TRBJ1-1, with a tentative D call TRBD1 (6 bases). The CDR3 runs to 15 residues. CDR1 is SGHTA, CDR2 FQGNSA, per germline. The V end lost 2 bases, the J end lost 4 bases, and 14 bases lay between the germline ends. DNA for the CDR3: TGTGCCAGCAGCTTATCTCAGGGGTTGGGCACTGAAGCTTTCTTT. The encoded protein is CASSLSQGLGTEAFF.

The CDR3 DNA reads TGTGCCAGCAGCCGGGACAGGGTGGTTTATGGCTACACCTTC. Protein product: CASSRDRVVYGYTF. The J gene is TRBJ1-2, the V gene TRBV7-8, with TRBD1 matching over 9 bases. The CDR3 is 14 residues long. Losses at the gene ends were 5 bases for V and 5 bases for J; bases not matched to a gene: 6. CDR1 is SGHVS and CDR2 is FQNEAQ in the germline V gene.

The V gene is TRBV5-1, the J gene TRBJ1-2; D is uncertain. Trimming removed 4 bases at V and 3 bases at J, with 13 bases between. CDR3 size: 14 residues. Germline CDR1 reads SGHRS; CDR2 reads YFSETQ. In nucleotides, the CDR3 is TGCGCCAGCAGCCCCTCCGGTAGCGACTATGGCTACACCTTC. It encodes CASSPSGSDYGYTF.

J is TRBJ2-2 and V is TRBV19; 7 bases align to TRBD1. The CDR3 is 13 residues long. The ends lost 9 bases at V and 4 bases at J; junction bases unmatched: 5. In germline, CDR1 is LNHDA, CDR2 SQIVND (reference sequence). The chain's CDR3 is CASDRAGTGELFF. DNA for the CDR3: TGTGCCAGCGACAGGGCGGGCACCGGGGAGCTGTTTTTT.

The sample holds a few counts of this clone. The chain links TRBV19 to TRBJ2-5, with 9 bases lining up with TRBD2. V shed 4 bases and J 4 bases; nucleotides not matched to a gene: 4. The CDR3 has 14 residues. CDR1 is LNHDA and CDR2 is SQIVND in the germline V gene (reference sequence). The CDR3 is CASSSGGAGETQYF. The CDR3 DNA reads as TGTGCCAGTAGTAGCGGGGGGGCCGGAGAGACCCAGTACTTC.

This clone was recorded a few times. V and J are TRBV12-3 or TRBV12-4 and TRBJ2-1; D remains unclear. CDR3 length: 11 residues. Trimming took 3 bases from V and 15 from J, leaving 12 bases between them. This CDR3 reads CASSFQYLRFF. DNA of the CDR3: TGTGCCAGCAGTTTTCAATACTTGCGGTTCTTC.

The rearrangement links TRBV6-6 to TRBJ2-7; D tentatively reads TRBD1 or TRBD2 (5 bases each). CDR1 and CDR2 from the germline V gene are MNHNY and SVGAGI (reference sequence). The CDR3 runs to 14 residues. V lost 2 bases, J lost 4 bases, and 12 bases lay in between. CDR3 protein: CASSYPGRQYEQYF. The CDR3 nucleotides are TGTGCCAGCAGTTACCCGGGACGTCAATACGAGCAGTACTTC.

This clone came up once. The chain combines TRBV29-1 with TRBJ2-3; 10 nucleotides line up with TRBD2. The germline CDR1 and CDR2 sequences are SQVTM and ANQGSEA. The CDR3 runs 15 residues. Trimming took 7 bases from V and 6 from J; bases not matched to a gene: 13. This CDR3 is CSAEGLAGVVDTQYF. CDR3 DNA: TGCAGCGCTGAGGGGCTAGCGGGAGTTGTGGATACGCAGTATTTT.

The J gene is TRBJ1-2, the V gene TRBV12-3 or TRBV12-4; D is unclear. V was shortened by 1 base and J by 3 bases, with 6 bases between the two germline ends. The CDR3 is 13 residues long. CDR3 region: CASSLDSDYGYTF. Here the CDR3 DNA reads TGTGCCAGCAGTTTAGACAGCGACTATGGCTACACCTTC.

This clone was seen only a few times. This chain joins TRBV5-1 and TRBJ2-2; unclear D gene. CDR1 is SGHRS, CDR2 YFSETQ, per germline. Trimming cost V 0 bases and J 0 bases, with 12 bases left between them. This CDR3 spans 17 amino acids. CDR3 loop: CASSLALESANTGELFF. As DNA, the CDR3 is TGCGCCAGCAGCTTGGCCCTAGAATCCGCGAACACCGGGGAGCTGTTTTTT.

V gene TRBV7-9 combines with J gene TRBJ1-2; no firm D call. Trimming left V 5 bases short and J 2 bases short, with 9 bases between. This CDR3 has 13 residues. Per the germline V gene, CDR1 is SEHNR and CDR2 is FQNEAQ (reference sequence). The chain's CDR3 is CASSPDGNYGYTF. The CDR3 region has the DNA TGTGCCAGCAGCCCGGACGGGAACTATGGCTACACCTTC.

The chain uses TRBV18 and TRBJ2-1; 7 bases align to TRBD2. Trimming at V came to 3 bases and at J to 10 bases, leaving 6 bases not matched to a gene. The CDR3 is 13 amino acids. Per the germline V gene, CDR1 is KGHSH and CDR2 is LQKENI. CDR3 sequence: CASSPGLGEEQFF. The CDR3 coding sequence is TGTGCCAGCTCACCCGGACTAGGCGAAGAGCAGTTCTTC.